The rows below give T cell receptor beta chains drawn from one sample of a study of blood T cell repertoires in COVID-19. This table comes from immunoSEQ multiplex PCR, and its TCRdb copy is limited to in-frame clones, with some not included. The table records about 220,000 clones, approximately 82% of them present only once. Sequenced: peripheral blood. The source is a woman aged 80 or over with acute or convalescent COVID-19. CDR3s leave out the opening cysteine and the closing phenylalanine or tryptophan. The order of the fields is J gene, V gene, CDR3 protein.

>TRBJ2-3|TRBV5-6
ASSSGTVTDTQY
>TRBJ1-3|TRBV5-1
ASSLGEESTIY
>TRBJ1-1|TRBV18
ASSLGQGNTEAF
>TRBJ1-2|TRBV24-1
ATSDLGQAHGYT
>TRBJ2-2|TRBV7-7
ASSLNIWGGADTGELF
>TRBJ1-5|TRBV11-2
ASSLDRVNQPQH
>TRBJ1-2|TRBV5-1
ASSSRGGSDGYT
>TRBJ2-3|TRBV18
ASSRTGANTDTQY
>TRBJ2-7|TRBV11-3
ASSLGDRGAEQY
>TRBJ2-2|TRBV19
ASSTQGVTGELF
>TRBJ1-6|TRBV6-5
ASSYSTGVDNSPLH
>TRBJ1-2|TRBV19
ASSIDSTGGYGYT
>TRBJ2-5|TRBV6-5
ASSYDTGRKTQY
>TRBJ2-1|TRBV19
ASSILAGRHNEQF
>TRBJ1-1|TRBV7-2
ASRLGQKNTEAF
>TRBJ2-7|TRBV11-3
ASSSRVNYPYEQY
>TRBJ1-2|TRBV12-3/TRBV12-4
ASSGTGPYGYT
>TRBJ2-7|TRBV19
ASSEPRTSGGHEQY
>TRBJ1-5|TRBV3-1/TRBV3-2
ASSQDSVGGQPQH
>TRBJ1-4|TRBV19
ASSINLARDRREKLF
>TRBJ2-7|TRBV5-8
ASSPRTGDYEQY
>TRBJ1-2|TRBV4-3
ASSYQGRFDYGYT
>TRBJ1-2|TRBV9
ASSVETGSRYT
>TRBJ2-2|TRBV12-5
ASALQNTGELF
>TRBJ1-4|TRBV6-5
ASNARDRANEKLF
>TRBJ1-1|TRBV19
ASSIDPGRTMNTEAF
>TRBJ1-2|TRBV15
ATSRAGQGFGYT
>TRBJ1-6|TRBV12-3/TRBV12-4
ASSPREGSPLH
>TRBJ2-7|TRBV7-9
ASSFSVHEQY
>TRBJ2-7|TRBV5-4
ASSPGGLAVTYEQY
>TRBJ2-2|TRBV10-3
AIRDSDRSGTGELF